A single sample is the source of the 11 T cell receptor beta chains below, sequenced in a study of Ad26.COV2.S vaccination and SARS-CoV-2 variants (dated by TCRdb to about 2021). The sample's treatment or condition label, in plain terms: around 19 received Ad26.COV2.S at low or high dose, single or two shots; roughly five received placebo; per-sample allocation not given. Repertoires of vaccine and placebo recipients were sequenced from samples taken on day 63 after the first injection. Receptor amplification or capture employed the immunoSEQ multiplex PCR assay. In TCRdb, the immuneACCESS table is reduced to in-frame sequences with V and J assigned. These tables do not hold every clone; where another copy was compared, an unresolved V gene accounts for under half, and the others remain unexplained. In this sample the table shows about 350,000 clones, 65% to 90% of which occur a single time. The top ten constitute approximately 11% of the sample.

This specimen was peripheral blood, taken in a trial of Ad26.COV2.S vaccine versus placebo. The receptors were gathered from a person aged 18-65 years who received the Ad26.COV2.S COVID-19 vaccine or a placebo.

CDR3 in DNA: TGTGCCAGCAGTTCCCCAGGGCACGAGAGCTCCTACAATGAGCAGTTCTTC. This translates into CASSSPGHESSYNEQFF. This chain joins TRBV28 and TRBJ2-1, with D possibly matching TRBD1 (5 bases). With 4 bases removed from V and 0 bases from J, the gap between germline ends came to 16 bases. This CDR3 is 17 amino acids long. Per germline, CDR1 MDHEN and CDR2 SYDVKM.

This chain links TRBV25-1 with TRBJ2-1; D is uncertain. This CDR3 contains 13 residues. Trimming pared 3 bases from V and 8 bases from J, leaving 11 bases between. Germline V gives CDR1 MGHDK, CDR2 SYGVNS. CDR3 DNA: TGTGCCAGCAGTGACCTACGATTCGATGAGCAGTTCTTC. Its translation: CASSDLRFDEQFF.

The rearrangement uses TRBV4-3 and TRBJ2-5; D may be TRBD1 (6 bases). Germline loops: CDR1 LGHNA, CDR2 YSLEER. V lost 4 bases to trimming and J lost 4 bases, with 16 bases between them. This CDR3 has 15 residues. The CDR3 spells CASSLGRWGRETQYF. CDR3 in DNA: TGCGCCAGCAGCCTAGGTCGGTGGGGGCGAGAGACCCAGTACTTC.

This chain connects TRBV6-6 to TRBJ1-3, with D possibly matching TRBD1 (6 bases). The V end was cut by 5 bases, the J end by 2 bases, with 19 bases between. CDR1 and CDR2 (germline): MNHNY, SVGAGI (reference sequence). The CDR3 is made up of 17 amino acids. In nucleotides, the CDR3 is TGTGCCAGCAGTCGCCACAAGGGGGGAAACGCTGGAAACACCATATATTTT. This translates into CASSRHKGGNAGNTIYF.

This chain joins TRBV10-3 and TRBJ2-1, with D perhaps TRBD2 (5 bases). The germline V and J ends were trimmed by 7 bases and 5 bases, with 15 bases remaining between them. CDR3 length: 14 amino acids. Germline V gives CDR1 ENHRY, CDR2 SYGVKD. The CDR3 region has the DNA TGTGCCATCACCCCAGCGGCTACCAACAATGAGCAGTTCTTC. It encodes CAITPAATNNEQFF.

The J gene is TRBJ1-2, the V gene TRBV3-1 (or the pseudogene TRBV3-2); 7 bases map to TRBD1. Trimming at V came to 4 bases and at J to 1 base, leaving 9 bases not matched to a gene. Germline V lookup: CDR1 LGHDT, CDR2 YNNKEL (reference sequence). The CDR3 totals 16 residues. CDR3 in amino acids: CASSLTSAGGNYGYTF. DNA for the CDR3: TGTGCCAGCAGCCTCACCTCCGCAGGGGGTAACTATGGCTACACCTTC.

V usage is TRBV4-3 and J usage is TRBJ2-3, with D possibly TRBD1 on 5 matching bases. The CDR3 spans 12 residues. CDR1 and CDR2 (germline): LGHNA, YSLEER. The germline V and J ends were trimmed by 3 bases and 8 bases, with 9 bases remaining between them. Written as DNA, the CDR3 is TGCGCCAGCAGCCACACTCAGGGTACGCAGTATTTT. This codes for CASSHTQGTQYF.

The chain has TRBV2 and TRBJ2-7, with 10 bases that match TRBD2. This CDR3 comprises 14 residues. J gave up 5 bases and V 7 bases, and 8 bases lay outside the gene matches. Germline V lookup: CDR1 SNHLY, CDR2 FYNNEI. This CDR3 reads CASTLSGRVNEQYF. In DNA form, the CDR3 reads TGTGCCAGCACCCTCAGCGGGAGGGTGAACGAGCAGTACTTC.

A single count supports this clone. This chain joins TRBV11-2 and TRBJ2-1; no clear D gene. CDR3 length equals 12 residues. CDR1 and CDR2 from the germline V gene are SGHAT and FQNNGV. Trimming removed 3 bases from V and 7 bases from J, with 7 bases in between. In nucleotides, the CDR3 is TGTGCCAGCAGCTTCTTTATAAATGAGCAGTTCTTC. It codes for CASSFFINEQFF.

V usage is TRBV27 and J usage is TRBJ2-7, with D perhaps TRBD1 (7 bases). The germline V gene encodes CDR1 MNHEY and CDR2 SMNVEV (reference sequence). Between the trimmed V and J ends, which lost 5 bases and 4 bases, there was a span of 15 bases. This CDR3 comprises 14 residues. The CDR3 sequence: CASSPTGRIYEQYF. The CDR3 DNA reads TGTGCCAGCAGTCCGACAGGGAGGATTTACGAGCAGTACTTC.

The rearrangement links TRBV4-1 to TRBJ2-5; TRBD1 or TRBD2 may be the D gene (5 bases each). The CDR3 runs to 16 residues. Trimming removed 1 base at V and 1 base at J, with 13 bases between. CDR1 is MGHRA and CDR2 is YSYEKL in the germline V gene. CDR3 amino acids: CASSQGLGVSQETQYF. In nucleotides, the CDR3 is TGCGCCAGCAGCCAAGGCCTGGGGGTAAGCCAAGAGACCCAGTACTTC.